The T cell receptor (beta chain) described here comes from a study of blood T cell repertoires in COVID-19. The protocol was immunoSEQ multiplex PCR, while the TCRdb copy is restricted to in-frame clones and leaves out a portion. The sample yields about 230,000 clones, roughly 80% seen once. CDR3 size: 14 residues. Per germline, CDR1 MGHRA and CDR2 YSYEKL. As to this clone: At one end the junction does not follow the germline gene, possibly because of a read error.

The sample taken for sequencing was peripheral blood. This chain links TRBV4-1 with TRBJ2-1, with TRBD2 matching over 10 bases. The sequence came from a woman aged 80 or over with acute or convalescent COVID-19. CDR3 protein: CASSQDTSGTPRIF. CDR3 DNA: TGCGCCAGCAGCCAAGATACTAGCGGGACCCCACGGATCTTC.